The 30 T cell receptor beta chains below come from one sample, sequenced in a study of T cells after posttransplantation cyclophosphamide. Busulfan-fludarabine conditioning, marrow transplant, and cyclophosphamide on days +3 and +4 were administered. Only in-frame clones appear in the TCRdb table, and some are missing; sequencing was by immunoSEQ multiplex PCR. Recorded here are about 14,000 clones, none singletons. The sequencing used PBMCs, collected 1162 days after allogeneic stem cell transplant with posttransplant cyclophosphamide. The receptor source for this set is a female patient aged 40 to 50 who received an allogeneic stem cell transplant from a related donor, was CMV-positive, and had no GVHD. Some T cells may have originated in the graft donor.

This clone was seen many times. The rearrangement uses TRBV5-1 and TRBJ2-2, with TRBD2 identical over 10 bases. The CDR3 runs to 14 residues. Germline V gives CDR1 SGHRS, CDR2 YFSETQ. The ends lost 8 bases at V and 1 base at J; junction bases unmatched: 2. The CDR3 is CASRLAGNTGELFF. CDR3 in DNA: TGCGCCAGTCGACTAGCGGGGAACACCGGGGAGCTGTTTTTT.

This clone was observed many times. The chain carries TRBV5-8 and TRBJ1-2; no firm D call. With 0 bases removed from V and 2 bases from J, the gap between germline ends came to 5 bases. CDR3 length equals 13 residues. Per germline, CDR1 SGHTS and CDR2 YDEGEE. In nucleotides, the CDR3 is TGTGCCAGCAGCTTGGAGCTAAACTATGGCTACACCTTC. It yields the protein CASSLELNYGYTF. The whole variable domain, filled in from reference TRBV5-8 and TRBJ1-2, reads EAGVTQSPTHLIKTRGQQATLRCSPISGHTSVYWYQQALGLGLQFLLWYDEGEERNRGNFPPRFSGRQFPNYSSELNVNALELEDSALYLCASSLELNYGYTFGSGTRLTVV.

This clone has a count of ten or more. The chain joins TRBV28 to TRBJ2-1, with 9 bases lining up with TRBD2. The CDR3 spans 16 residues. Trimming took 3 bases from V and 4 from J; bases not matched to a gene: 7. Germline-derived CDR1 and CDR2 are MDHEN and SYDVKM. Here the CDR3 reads CASSFLGLAPYNEQFF. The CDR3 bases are TGTGCCAGCAGTTTCCTAGGACTAGCGCCTTACAATGAGCAGTTCTTC.

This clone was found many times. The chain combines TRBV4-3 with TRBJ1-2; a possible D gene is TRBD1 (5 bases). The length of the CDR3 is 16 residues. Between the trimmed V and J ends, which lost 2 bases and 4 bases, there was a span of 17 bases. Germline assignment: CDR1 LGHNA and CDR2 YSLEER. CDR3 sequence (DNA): TGCGCCAGCAGCCAAAATTGGGGCACAGTTATCTATGGCTACACCTTC. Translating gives CASSQNWGTVIYGYTF.

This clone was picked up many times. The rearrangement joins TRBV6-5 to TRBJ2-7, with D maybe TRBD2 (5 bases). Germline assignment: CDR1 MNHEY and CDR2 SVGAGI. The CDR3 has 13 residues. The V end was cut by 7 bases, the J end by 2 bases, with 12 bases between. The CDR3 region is CASKASLTYEQYF. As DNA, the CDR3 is TGTGCCAGCAAGGCTAGCTTAACCTACGAGCAGTACTTC.

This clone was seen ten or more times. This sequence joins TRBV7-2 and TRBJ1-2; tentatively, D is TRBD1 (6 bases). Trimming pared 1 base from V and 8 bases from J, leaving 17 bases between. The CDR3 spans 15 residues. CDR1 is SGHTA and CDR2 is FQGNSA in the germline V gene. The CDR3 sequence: CASSLDLGDNSGYTF. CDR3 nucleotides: TGTGCCAGCAGCTTAGATTTGGGGGACAACAGCGGCTACACCTTC.

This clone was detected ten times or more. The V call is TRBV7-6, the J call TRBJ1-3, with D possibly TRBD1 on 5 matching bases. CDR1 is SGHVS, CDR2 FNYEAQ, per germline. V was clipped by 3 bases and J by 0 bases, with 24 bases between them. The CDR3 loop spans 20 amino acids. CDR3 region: CASSFILGGSLPFSGNTIYF. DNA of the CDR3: TGTGCCAGCAGCTTTATTTTGGGGGGGTCCCTACCCTTCTCTGGAAACACCATATATTTT.

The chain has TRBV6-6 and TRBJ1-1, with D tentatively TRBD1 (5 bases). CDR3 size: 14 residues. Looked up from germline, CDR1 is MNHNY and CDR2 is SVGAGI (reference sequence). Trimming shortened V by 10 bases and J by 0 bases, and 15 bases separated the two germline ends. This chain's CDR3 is CATSPTVMNTEAFF. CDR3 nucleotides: TGTGCCACCAGCCCGACAGTAATGAACACTGAAGCTTTCTTT.

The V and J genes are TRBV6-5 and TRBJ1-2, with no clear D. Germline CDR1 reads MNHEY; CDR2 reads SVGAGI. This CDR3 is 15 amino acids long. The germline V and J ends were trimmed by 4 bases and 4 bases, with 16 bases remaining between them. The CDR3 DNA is TGTGCCAGCAGTTTCTCCGAAACCGGTCTCTATGGCTACACCTTC. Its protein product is CASSFSETGLYGYTF.

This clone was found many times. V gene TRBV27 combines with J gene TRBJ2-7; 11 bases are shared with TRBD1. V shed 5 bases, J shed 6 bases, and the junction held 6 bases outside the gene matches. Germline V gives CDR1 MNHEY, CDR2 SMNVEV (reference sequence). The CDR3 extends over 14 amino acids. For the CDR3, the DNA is TGTGCCAGCAGTGACCGGACAGGGGGCGCCGAGCAGTACTTC. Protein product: CASSDRTGGAEQYF.

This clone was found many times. CDR3 in DNA: TGTGCCAGCAGCTTGGAGGGGAACGAGCAGTACTTC. Residues: CASSLEGNEQYF. The chain recombines TRBV7-2 with TRBJ2-7, with a tentative D call TRBD2 (6 bases). Germline V gene sequence: CDR1 SGHTA, CDR2 FQGNSA. CDR3 length: 12 residues. Trimming took off 3 bases at V and 5 bases at J, with 8 bases between the two ends.

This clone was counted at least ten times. CDR3 in DNA: TGTGCCAGCAGTGTGCGGAACACCGGGGAGCTGTTTTTT. This sequence encodes CASSVRNTGELFF. The V and J genes are TRBV25-1 and TRBJ2-2; D uncertain. Germline lookup yields CDR1 MGHDK and CDR2 SYGVNS. Trimming removed 4 bases at V and 1 base at J, with 4 bases between. CDR3 length: 13 amino acids.

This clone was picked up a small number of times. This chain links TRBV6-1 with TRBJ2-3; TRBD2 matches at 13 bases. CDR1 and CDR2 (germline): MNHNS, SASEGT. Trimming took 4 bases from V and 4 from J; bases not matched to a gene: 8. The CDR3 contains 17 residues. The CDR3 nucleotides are TGTGCCAGCAGTGGGACTAGCGGGGGCCCCGCTCCAGATACGCAGTATTTT. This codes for CASSGTSGGPAPDTQYF.

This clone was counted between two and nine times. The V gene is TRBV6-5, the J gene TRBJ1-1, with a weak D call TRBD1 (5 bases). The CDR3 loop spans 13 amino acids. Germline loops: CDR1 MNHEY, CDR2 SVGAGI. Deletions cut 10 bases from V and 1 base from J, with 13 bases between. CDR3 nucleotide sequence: TGTGCCACCGGCGGGGCAGGGAACACTGAAGCTTTCTTT. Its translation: CATGGAGNTEAFF.

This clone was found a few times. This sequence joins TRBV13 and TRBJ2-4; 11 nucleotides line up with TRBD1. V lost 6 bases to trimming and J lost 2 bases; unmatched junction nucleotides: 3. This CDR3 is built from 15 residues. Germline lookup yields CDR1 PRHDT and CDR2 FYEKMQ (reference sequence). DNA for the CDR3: TGTGCCAGCAGAGGGGACAGGGGGTCCAAAAACATTCAGTACTTC. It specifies CASRGDRGSKNIQYF.

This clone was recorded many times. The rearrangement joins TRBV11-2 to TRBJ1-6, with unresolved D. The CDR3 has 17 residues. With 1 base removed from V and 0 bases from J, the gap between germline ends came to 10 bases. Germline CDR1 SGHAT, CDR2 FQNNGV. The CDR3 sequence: CASSLGLGSSYNSPLHF. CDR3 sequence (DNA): TGTGCCAGCAGCTTAGGACTGGGGAGCTCCTATAATTCACCCCTCCACTTT.

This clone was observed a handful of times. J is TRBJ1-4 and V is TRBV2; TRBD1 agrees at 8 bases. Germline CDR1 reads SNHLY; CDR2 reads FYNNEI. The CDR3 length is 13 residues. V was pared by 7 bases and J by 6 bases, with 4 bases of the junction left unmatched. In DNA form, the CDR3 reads TGTGCCAGCACGGGACAGGAGGATGAAAAACTGTTTTTT. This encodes CASTGQEDEKLFF.

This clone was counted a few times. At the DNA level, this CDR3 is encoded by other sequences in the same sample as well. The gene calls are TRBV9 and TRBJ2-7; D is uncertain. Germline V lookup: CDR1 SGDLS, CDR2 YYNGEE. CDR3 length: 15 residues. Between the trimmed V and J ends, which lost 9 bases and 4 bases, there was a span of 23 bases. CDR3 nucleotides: TGTGCCATTATTTTCAAACAGAAGACGGCATACGAGCAGTACTTC. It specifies CAIIFKQKTAYEQYF.

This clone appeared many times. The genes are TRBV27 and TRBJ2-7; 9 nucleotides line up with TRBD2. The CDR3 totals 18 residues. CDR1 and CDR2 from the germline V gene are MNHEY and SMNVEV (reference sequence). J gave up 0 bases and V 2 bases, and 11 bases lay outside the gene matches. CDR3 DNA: TGTGCCAGCAGTTTACGGTTTTTAGCGGGGGCGAACTCCTACGAGCAGTACTTC. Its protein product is CASSLRFLAGANSYEQYF.

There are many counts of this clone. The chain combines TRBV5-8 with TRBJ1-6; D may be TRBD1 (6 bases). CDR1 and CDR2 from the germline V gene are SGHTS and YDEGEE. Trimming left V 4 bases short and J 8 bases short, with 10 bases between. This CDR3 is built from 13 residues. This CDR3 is CASSRRTDSPLHF. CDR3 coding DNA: TGTGCCAGCAGCCGCCGGACAGATTCACCCCTCCACTTT.

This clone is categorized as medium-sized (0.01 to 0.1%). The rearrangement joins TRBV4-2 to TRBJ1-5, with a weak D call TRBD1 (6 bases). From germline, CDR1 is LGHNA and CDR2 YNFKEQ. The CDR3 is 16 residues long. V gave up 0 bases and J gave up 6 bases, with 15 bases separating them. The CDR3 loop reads CASSQERSQGFQPQHF. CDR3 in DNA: TGTGCCAGCAGCCAAGAAAGGAGCCAGGGGTTTCAGCCCCAGCATTTT.

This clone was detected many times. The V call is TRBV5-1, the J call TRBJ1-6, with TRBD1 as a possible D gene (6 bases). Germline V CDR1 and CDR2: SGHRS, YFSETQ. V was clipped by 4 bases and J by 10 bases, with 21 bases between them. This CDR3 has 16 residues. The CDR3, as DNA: TGCGCCAGCAGCCTCGATGAGGCCAGGGGTTCCTCACCCCTCCACTTT. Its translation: CASSLDEARGSSPLHF. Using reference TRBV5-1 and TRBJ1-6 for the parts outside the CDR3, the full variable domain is KAGVTQTPRYLIKTRGQQVTLSCSPISGHRSVSWYQQTPGQGLQFLFEYFSETQRNKGNFPGRFSGRQFSNSRSEMNVSTLELGDSALYLCASSLDEARGSSPLHFGNGTRLTVT.

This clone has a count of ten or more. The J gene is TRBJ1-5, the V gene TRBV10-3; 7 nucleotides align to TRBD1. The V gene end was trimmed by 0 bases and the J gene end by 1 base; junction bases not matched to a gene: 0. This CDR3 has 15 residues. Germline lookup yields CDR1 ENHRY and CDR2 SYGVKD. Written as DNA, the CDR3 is TGTGCCATCAGTGAGTCACAGGGGAGCAATCAGCCCCAGCATTTT. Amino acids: CAISESQGSNQPQHF.

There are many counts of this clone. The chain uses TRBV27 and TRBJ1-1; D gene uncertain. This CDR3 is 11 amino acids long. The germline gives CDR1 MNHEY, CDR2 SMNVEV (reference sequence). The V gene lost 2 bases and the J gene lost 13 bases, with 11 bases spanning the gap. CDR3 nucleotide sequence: TGTGCCAGCAGTTTAAGAGGGTCGGTTTTCTTT. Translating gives CASSLRGSVFF.

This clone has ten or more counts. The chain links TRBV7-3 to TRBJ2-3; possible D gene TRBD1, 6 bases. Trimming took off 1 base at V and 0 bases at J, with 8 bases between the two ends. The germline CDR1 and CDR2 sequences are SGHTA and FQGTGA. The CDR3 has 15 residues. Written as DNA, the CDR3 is TGTGCCAGCAGCTTAAGGGGGCTAAGCACAGATACGCAGTATTTT. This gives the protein CASSLRGLSTDTQYF.

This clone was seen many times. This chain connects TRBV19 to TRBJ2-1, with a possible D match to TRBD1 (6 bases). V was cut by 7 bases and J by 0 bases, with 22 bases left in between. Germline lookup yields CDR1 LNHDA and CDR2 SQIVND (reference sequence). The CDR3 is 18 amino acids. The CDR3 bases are TGTGCCAGTAATGTACAGGGAAGTTTTAGAAGCTCCTACAATGAGCAGTTCTTC. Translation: CASNVQGSFRSSYNEQFF.

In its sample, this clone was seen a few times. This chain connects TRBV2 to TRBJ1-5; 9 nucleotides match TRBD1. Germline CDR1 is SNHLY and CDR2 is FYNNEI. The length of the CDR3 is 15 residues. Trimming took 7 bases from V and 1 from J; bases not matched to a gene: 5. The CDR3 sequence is CASIRDRVSNQPQHF. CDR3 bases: TGTGCCAGCATCCGGGACAGGGTAAGCAATCAGCCCCAGCATTTT. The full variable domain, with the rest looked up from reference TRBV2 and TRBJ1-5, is EPEVTQTPSHQVTQMGQEVILRCVPISNHLYFYWYRQILGQKVEFLVSFYNNEISEKSEIFDDQFSVERPDGSNFTLKIRSTKLEDSAMYFCASIRDRVSNQPQHFGDGTRLSIL.

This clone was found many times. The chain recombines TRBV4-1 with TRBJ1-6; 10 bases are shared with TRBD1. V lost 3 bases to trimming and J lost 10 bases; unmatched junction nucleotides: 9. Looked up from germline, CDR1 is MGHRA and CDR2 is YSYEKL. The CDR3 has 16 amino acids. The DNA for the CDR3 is TGCGCCAGCAGCCATGCCGGGACAGGGGTACAATCACCCCTCCACTTT. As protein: CASSHAGTGVQSPLHF.

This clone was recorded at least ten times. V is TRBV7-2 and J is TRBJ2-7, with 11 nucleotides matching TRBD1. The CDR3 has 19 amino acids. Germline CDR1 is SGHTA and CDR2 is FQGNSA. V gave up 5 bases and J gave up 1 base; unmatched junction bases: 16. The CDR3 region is CASSRFKGQGEVRSYEQYF. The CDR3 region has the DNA TGTGCCAGCAGCCGTTTCAAGGGACAGGGGGAGGTAAGGTCCTACGAGCAGTACTTC.

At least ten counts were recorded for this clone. CDR3 in amino acids: CASSTQQGSPGYEQYF. DNA for the CDR3: TGTGCCAGCAGTACCCAACAGGGTTCTCCGGGCTACGAGCAGTACTTC. The chain couples TRBV27 to TRBJ2-7, with D possibly matching TRBD1 (6 bases). Germline loops: CDR1 MNHEY, CDR2 SMNVEV (reference sequence). The length of the CDR3 is 16 residues. The germline V and J ends were trimmed by 5 bases and 3 bases, with 20 bases remaining between them.